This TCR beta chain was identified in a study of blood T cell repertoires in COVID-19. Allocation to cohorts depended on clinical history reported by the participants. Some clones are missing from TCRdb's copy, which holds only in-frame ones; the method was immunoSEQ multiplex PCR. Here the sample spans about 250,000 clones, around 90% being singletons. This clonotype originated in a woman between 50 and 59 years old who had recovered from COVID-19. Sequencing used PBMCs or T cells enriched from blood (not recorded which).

CDR3 sequence: CASSWSLANEKLFF. The CDR3 DNA follows: TGTGCCAGCAGTTGGAGTTTGGCTAATGAAAAACTGTTTTTT. J is TRBJ1-4 and V is TRBV2, with D unclear. In germline, CDR1 is SNHLY, CDR2 FYNNEI. Between the trimmed V and J ends, which lost 5 bases and 3 bases, there was a span of 10 bases. The CDR3 contains 14 residues.